The clone carrying this T cell receptor beta chain was recorded many times. The antigen remains unidentified. V was clipped by 8 bases and J by 4 bases; unmatched bases: 4. The CDR3 runs to 12 residues. Germline CDR1 reads SQVTM; CDR2 reads ANQGSEA. This record comes from a study of blood T cells in healthy people across ages. Study-wide points: The fall in TCR beta diversity per million T cells was roughly linear with age.

For the second PCR, which ran for roughly 6 to 12 cycles, a sample-barcoded 5' primer and a J-beta primer mix were used. Every single cDNA molecule received a tag from a template-switch adaptor with 12 random nucleotides. TCRdb reprocessed the 5' RACE reads via MiXCR and lists one record per CDR3 protein. The sample includes some 790,000 distinct CDR3 sequences, about 30% of them seen just once. Healthy Russian Caucasian donors spanned ages about 6 to 90 years. PBMCs were isolated at a quantity of at least 7 million per sample. This TCR came from a woman older than 75 in good health. The V gene is TRBV29-1, the J gene TRBJ1-5; the match to TRBD1 covers 8 bases. Input material: blood. The CDR3 protein is CSIRQGNQPQHF. The CDR3 DNA reads TGCAGCATACGACAGGGGAATCAGCCCCAGCATTTT.